These 8 T cell receptor beta chains came from one sample sequenced in a study of cytomegalovirus exposure and HLA in healthy donors. Amplification used 60 Vbeta primers and 13 Jbeta primers. The data were produced by immunoSEQ multiplex PCR, yet TCRdb's version contains in-frame clones alone and is incomplete. Of 100,000 or so clones listed, roughly 78% are singletons. Sequencing was carried out using PBMCs. The receptors shown here come from a middle-aged woman in good health and CMV-seropositive.

CDR3 bases: TGCGCCAGCAGCTTGGCGGGACAGGGGGCCGCAGATACGCAGTATTTT. Translation: CASSLAGQGAADTQYF. The chain couples TRBV5-1 to TRBJ2-3; 12 bases are shared with TRBD1. J gave up 4 bases and V 0 bases, and 3 bases lay outside the gene matches. The germline gives CDR1 SGHRS, CDR2 YFSETQ. The CDR3 length is 16 residues.

This clone has ten or more counts. The V call is TRBV4-3, the J call TRBJ2-4; D is ambiguous. The CDR3 consists of 15 residues. V was cut by 1 base and J by 0 bases, with 7 bases left in between. Germline CDR1 is LGHNA and CDR2 is YSLEER. The CDR3 here is CASSQADLAKNIQYF. The CDR3 region has the DNA TGCGCCAGCAGCCAAGCAGATCTAGCCAAAAACATTCAGTACTTC.

The chain joins TRBV25-1 to TRBJ2-7; no clear D gene. The V and J ends lost 3 bases and 1 base respectively, with 7 bases between them. In germline, CDR1 is MGHDK, CDR2 SYGVNS. CDR3 size: 13 residues. CDR3 nucleotide sequence: TGTGCCAGCAGTGACTTAGCATCCTACGAGCAGTACTTC. Its protein product is CASSDLASYEQYF.

The J gene is TRBJ2-3, the V gene TRBV4-1; a weak D match, TRBD2 (6 bases). Germline CDR1 MGHRA, CDR2 YSYEKL. This CDR3 has 15 residues. V lost 1 base and J lost 2, with 10 bases in between. The CDR3 DNA reads TGCGCCAGCAGCCAAGGGGACTCTACCACAGATACGCAGTATTTT. It specifies CASSQGDSTTDTQYF.

Concerning this clone: Its ends do not fully match the called genes, so a read error is possible. The chain recombines TRBV7-8 with TRBJ2-3, with TRBD2 matching 13 bases. The germline V gene encodes CDR1 SGHVS and CDR2 FQNEAQ. This CDR3 contains 16 residues. The chain's CDR3 is CASNLGTSGATDTQYF. DNA for the CDR3: TGTGCCAGCAACTTAGGGACTAGCGGGGCCACAGATACGCAGTATTTT.

About this clone: A read error may produce the germline difference seen at one junction end. The genes are TRBV7-9 and TRBJ1-1; D remains unclear. The germline V gene encodes CDR1 SEHNR and CDR2 FQNEAQ (reference sequence). This CDR3 is built from 12 residues. CDR3 residues: CSSSLPGNEAFF. The CDR3 DNA reads as TGTTCCAGCAGCTTACCCGGGAATGAAGCTTTCTTT.

This sequence joins TRBV5-1 and TRBJ1-3; 7 positions agree with TRBD1. The V segment lost 3 bases and the J segment 2 bases; nucleotides outside the gene matches: 5. Germline V CDR1 and CDR2: SGHRS, YFSETQ. The length of the CDR3 is 15 residues. CDR3 amino acids: CASSSETGAGNTIYF. Here the CDR3 DNA reads TGCGCCAGCAGCTCCGAAACAGGGGCTGGAAACACCATATATTTT.

In this sample, this clone turned up a few times. This rearrangement joins TRBV9 to TRBJ2-3; 10 positions match TRBD2. V was clipped by 1 base and J by 2 bases; unmatched bases: 7. The germline V gene encodes CDR1 SGDLS and CDR2 YYNGEE. The CDR3 covers 17 residues. As DNA, the CDR3 is TGTGCCAGCAGCGTAACAGCGGGAGGGCCGGACACAGATACGCAGTATTTT. Protein product: CASSVTAGGPDTDTQYF.